This T cell receptor (beta chain) came from a study of a mutant IDH1 vaccine in newly diagnosed glioma. For the study at large: Vaccines were first given 4-6 weeks after radiotherapy alone, or with temozolomide cycles. Pretreatment consisted of radiotherapy, temozolomide, or both, with most receiving both.

TCRdb keeps only in-frame clones here, not all; method: immunoSEQ multiplex PCR. The sample consists of some 33,000 clones, roughly 80% of them appearing once. On this clone itself: The antigen remains unidentified.

The time point is: week 35, safety follow-up. The investigators gave 300 ug of mutant IDH1 20-mer peptide in each vaccine dose, together with topical imiquimod. The CDR3 extends over 19 amino acids. The specimen was PBMCs, collected from a glioma patient whose treatment included an IDH1 peptide vaccine. The V and J genes are TRBV21-1 and TRBJ2-2; the table's D call, TRBD2, has no DNA check behind it. TRBV21-1 is described as a pseudogene. This receptor was obtained from a young woman with glioma. Some clones in this sample may be carry-over from other donors' samples. The CDR3 sequence: CASSATSEGRGDNTGELFF. The DNA for the CDR3 is TGTGCCAGCAGCGCCACCTCTGAAGGGAGGGGGGATAACACCGGGGAGCTGTTTTTT.